This T cell receptor (beta chain) was obtained from a study of blood T cells in healthy people across ages. Study in general: Capture via template switching afforded approximately one barcoded beta molecule per two T cells.

CDR1 is SGHTS and CDR2 is YDEGEE in the germline V gene. After removal of 4 bases from V and 1 base from J, the junction contained 5 bases not matched to a gene. The CDR3 has 16 amino acids. In its sample, this clonotype was seen a few times. What it recognizes is unknown. Findings of the study overall: Higher diversity, along with more naive CD4+ cells, distinguished long-lived donors from aged donors. A roughly linear age-dependent decrease characterized TCR beta diversity per million T cells.

A second PCR, run for roughly 7 to 12 cycles, used a sample-barcoded 5' primer plus a J-beta primer mix. Using its own MiXCR run on the 5' RACE reads, TCRdb lists one record per CDR3 protein. The data show roughly 1.5 million distinct CDR3 sequences, about 45% seen once. V and J are TRBV5-8 and TRBJ2-2, with 9 bases identical to TRBD2. The receptor was derived from a woman younger than 30 in good health. The sample was blood. The CDR3 nucleotides read TGTGCCAGCAGCCGCGGGGGGGGCCTGAACACCGGGGAGCTGTTTTTT. Amino acids: CASSRGGGLNTGELFF. The full variable domain, rest sourced from reference TRBV5-8 and TRBJ2-2, is EAGVTQSPTHLIKTRGQQATLRCSPISGHTSVYWYQQALGLGLQFLLWYDEGEERNRGNFPPRFSGRQFPNYSSELNVNALELEDSALYLCASSRGGGLNTGELFFGEGSRLTVL.